The rows below give T cell receptor beta chains drawn from one sample of a study of blood T cell repertoires in COVID-19. TCRdb's copy holds only in-frame clones and misses some; the assay was immunoSEQ multiplex PCR. The repertoire holds under 350,000 clones, approximately 86% seen once, with roughly 4% in the top ten. The specimen was PBMCs or T cells enriched from blood (not recorded which). These receptor sequences come from a woman in her forties with acute COVID-19. Each CDR3 is given with its conserved first and last residue. D genes are given only for firm matches. For some rows the clone size is stated as once, few or many, or as a class when expanded; others skip it.

clone_size	v_call	j_call	d_call	cdr3_nt	cdr3_aa
-	TRBV28	TRBJ2-1	-	TGTGCCAGCACCGCGCCGGCAGGCTACAATGAGCAGTTCTTC	CASTAPAGYNEQFF
-	TRBV18	TRBJ1-2	TRBD1	TGTGCCAGCTCACCGAATGACAGGGCCCCCTCCTTC	CASSPNDRAPSF
-	TRBV7-9	TRBJ1-2	-	TGTGCCAGCAACCGACAACAAAATAGGGGTTCGAACTACACCTTC	CASNRQQNRGSNYTF
-	TRBV18	TRBJ2-5	TRBD1	TGTGCCAGCTGCCCTACCAGGGGGACGCAAGAGACCCAGTACTTC	CASCPTRGTQETQYF
-	TRBV18	TRBJ1-6	-	TGTGCCAGCTCTCAAGTGGGGGGTTCACCCCTCCACTTT	CASSQVGGSPLHF
-	TRBV28	TRBJ2-4	-	TGTGCCAGCAGCTTAGCCAAAAACATTCAGTACTTC	CASSLAKNIQYF
-	TRBV28	TRBJ1-2	-	TGTGCCAGCTCGACCGCTACAGGGAGAGGTCATGGCTACACCTTC	CASSTATGRGHGYTF
-	TRBV10-3	TRBJ1-4	TRBD1	TGTGCCATCAGTGAGTCGCAGGGGGCGGGAGAAAAACTGTTTTTT	CAISESQGAGEKLFF
-	TRBV2	TRBJ1-6	-	TGTGCCAGCAGTAAGATCCGAGAATCCTATAATTCACCCCTCCACTTT	CASSKIRESYNSPLHF
-	TRBV19	TRBJ1-5	-	TGTGCCAGTAGCGGACAGCTAAATCAGCCCCAGCATTTT	CASSGQLNQPQHF
-	TRBV5-1	TRBJ1-4	TRBD1	TGCGCCAGCAGCATAGGGACAGGGGTAGGAGAAAAACTGTTTTTT	CASSIGTGVGEKLFF
-	TRBV19	TRBJ1-2	-	TGTGCCAGTAGTAGCGGGAGAGGTTTGGCGGACGGCTACACCTTC	CASSSGRGLADGYTF
-	TRBV19	TRBJ1-3	TRBD1	TGTGCCACCGCGACAGGGCGATACTCTGGAAACACCATATATTTT	CATATGRYSGNTIYF
few	TRBV6-2/TRBV6-3	TRBJ2-3	-	TGTGCCAGCAGTTACTATGGACTCCGGGAAGATACGCAGTATTTT	CASSYYGLREDTQYF
few	TRBV25-1	TRBJ2-2	TRBD1	TGTGCCAGCAGTGCCGGGACAGGGTCTGGCGGGGAGCTGTTTTTT	CASSAGTGSGGELFF
few	TRBV7-9	TRBJ1-1	-	TGTGCCAGCAGCCCCTCGAGGGGAGGGGACACTGAAGCTTTCTTT	CASSPSRGGDTEAFF